The present TCR beta chain was sequenced within a study of regulatory T cells in long-lasting Graves disease. Study results and caveats: Persistent patients shared under 3,000 public clonotypes among themselves. Newly diagnosed patients shared fewer, at more than 750. Persistent Graves' patients showed less TCR diversity than newly diagnosed ones.

Time point of the sample: newly diagnosed GD, antithyroid drugs for less than 3 months. Generation of the TCR library employed RNA extracted from PBMCs. The CDR3 is 15 residues long. Per the germline V gene, CDR1 is SGDLS and CDR2 is YYNGEE. V shed 4 bases and J 7 bases; nucleotides not matched to a gene: 8. This clonotype was picked up a small number of times. The antigen is not known. Arm-PCR of CDR3 regions and iRepertoire HTBI primers were used to build TCR beta libraries. One entry per CDR3 protein, called by TCRdb with MiXCR from the multiplex PCR reads. The data hold hundreds of thousands of distinct CDR3 sequences, with around 12% observed a single time. The same sample was also used in a study of T cells in Graves' hyperthyroidism and ophthalmopathy. That publication notes: In validation, the model predicted ophthalmopathy. These predictions came a median approximately 5.9 months before onset.

The specimen was peripheral blood mononuclear cells (PBMCs), collected at new diagnosis, from a patient treated with antithyroid drugs. The chain carries TRBV9 and TRBJ2-1, with 10 bases lining up with TRBD2. This clonotype originated in a woman aged 25 to 39 with Graves disease. CDR3 sequence: CASSSGGTSANEQFF. The CDR3 bases are TGTGCCAGCAGCTCGGGGGGGACTAGCGCGAATGAGCAGTTCTTC. The full variable domain, its missing parts supplied by reference TRBV9 and TRBJ2-1, is DSGVTQTPKHLITATGQRVTLRCSPRSGDLSVYWYQQSLDQGLQFLIQYYNGEERAKGNILERFSAQQFPDLHSELNLSSLELGDSALYFCASSSGGTSANEQFFGPGTRLTVL.